This TCR beta chain was captured by sequencing in a study of shared clonotypes between healthy human individuals. The study, taken as a whole, reports: Collection of samples was limited to blood; tissue repertoires likely differ.

The V gene's germline CDR1 is SEHNR and CDR2 FQNEAQ (reference sequence). The CDR3 extends over 15 amino acids. V gave up 4 bases and J gave up 3 bases; unmatched junction bases: 5. Into CD45RA+ naive and CD45RA-negative memory subsets, the CD4+ cells were split. The repertoire was sequenced with immunoSEQ multiplex PCR; TCRdb's copy has only in-frame clones and lacks some. The sample includes fewer than 1.8 million clones, less than 99% of them seen just once. Only one count was recorded for this clone. Its antigen is unidentified. The specimen was naive CD4+ T cells sorted from blood. The subset denotes: CD45RA+ positively selected. V usage is TRBV7-9 and J usage is TRBJ2-5, with TRBD1 matching over 10 bases. The origin of this receptor is a man younger than 40 in good health. The CDR3 DNA reads TGTGCCAGCAGCTCCGGGACAGGGGTGGAAGAGACCCAGTACTTC. This codes for CASSSGTGVEETQYF.